Following are 11 T cell receptor beta chains from one sample sequenced in a study of beta chain features in type 1 diabetes. The authors reverse transcribed all of the isolated RNA, so sequencing captured expressed TCRB transcripts. The repertoire was sequenced with immunoSEQ multiplex PCR; TCRdb's copy has only in-frame clones and lacks some. The repertoire holds roughly 500,000 clones, with 30% as singletons. What was sequenced was naive CD4+ T cells from blood. The receptors shown here come from a man aged 18 to 30 in good health.

This clone came up a few times. A junction end diverges from the germline sequence, so it may reflect a read error. The rearrangement links TRBV6-4 to TRBJ2-2; the D is unclear. This CDR3 is 12 amino acids long. Germline CDR1 is MRHNA and CDR2 is SNTAGT. In DNA form, the CDR3 reads TGTGCCAGCAGCGACTTGGCCGGGGAGCTGTTTTTT. Protein sequence: CASSDLAGELFF.

The chain combines TRBV29-1 with TRBJ2-1; perhaps TRBD2 as D (6 bases). Per the germline V gene, CDR1 is SQVTM and CDR2 is ANQGSEA. This CDR3 has 12 amino acids. V was clipped by 4 bases and J by 8 bases, with 12 bases between them. CDR3 nucleotide sequence: TGCAGCGTTGTGTGGGAGGCGTATGAGCAGTTCTTC. Residues: CSVVWEAYEQFF.

CDR3 in amino acids: CASTCDSSGPLYEQYF. DNA of the CDR3: TGCGCCAGCACCTGTGACTCTAGCGGGCCCCTCTACGAGCAGTACTTC. The chain is built from TRBV23-1 and TRBJ2-7; 8 bases are a match to TRBD2. TRBV23-1 is labeled an ORF, and its function is uncertain. V was pared by 7 bases and J by 3 bases, with 14 bases of the junction left unmatched. The CDR3 length is 16 residues.

A word on this clone: Distinct nucleotide sequences in the sample also encode this CDR3. The chain recombines TRBV9 with TRBJ2-7; possibly TRBD2 for D (5 bases). The CDR3 is made up of 14 amino acids. V lost 1 base to trimming and J lost 0 bases, with 8 bases between them. The germline V gene encodes CDR1 SGDLS and CDR2 YYNGEE. CDR3 region: CASSVTGSSYEQYF. CDR3 nucleotides: TGTGCCAGCAGCGTAACGGGAAGCTCCTACGAGCAGTACTTC.

The chain has TRBV28 and TRBJ2-7, with a possible D match to TRBD1 (6 bases). The V and J ends lost 4 bases and 5 bases respectively, with 9 bases between them. The CDR3 sequence is 12 residues long. Germline CDR1 reads MDHEN; CDR2 reads SYDVKM. CDR3 in amino acids: CASSSYRDEQYF. The CDR3 nucleotides are TGTGCCAGCAGTTCCTACAGGGACGAGCAGTACTTC.

For this clone: This CDR3 is also generated by other DNA sequences in the sample. The rearrangement links TRBV2 to TRBJ2-3; D is ambiguous. This CDR3 is 13 amino acids long. The V gene lost 1 base and the J gene lost 0 bases, with 2 bases spanning the gap. Germline loops: CDR1 SNHLY, CDR2 FYNNEI. The CDR3 nucleotides read TGTGCCAGCAGTGAAGTCAGCACAGATACGCAGTATTTT. As protein: CASSEVSTDTQYF.

This clone has only a few counts. J is TRBJ2-1 and V is TRBV7-8; D is unclear. Per germline, CDR1 SGHVS and CDR2 FQNEAQ. V was trimmed by 0 bases and J by 4 bases, leaving 4 bases between them. The CDR3 spans 13 residues. CDR3 residues: CASSLARYNEQFF. CDR3 DNA sequence: TGTGCCAGCAGCTTAGCGCGGTACAATGAGCAGTTCTTC.

The V and J genes are TRBV30 and TRBJ2-5; D is uncertain. The length of the CDR3 is 13 residues. Germline CDR1 and CDR2: GTSNPN and SVGIG (reference sequence). V shed 2 bases and J shed 4 bases, with 11 bases lying between them. The DNA of the CDR3 is TGTGCCTGGAGTCACCCCTGGGGAGAGACCCAGTACTTC. This translates into CAWSHPWGETQYF.

The chain employs TRBV29-1 and TRBJ1-1, with 7 bases fitting TRBD1. There are 13 residues in the CDR3. Germline CDR1 is SQVTM and CDR2 is ANQGSEA. V was pared by 7 bases and J by 4 bases, with 9 bases of the junction left unmatched. This CDR3 is CSGVRGARTEAFF. CDR3 bases: TGCAGCGGTGTCAGGGGGGCACGCACTGAAGCTTTCTTT.

CDR3 in amino acids: CASSLDSYDEQFF. In DNA form, the CDR3 reads TGTGCCAGCAGCCTGGACTCTTACGATGAGCAGTTCTTC. This chain joins TRBV7-2 and TRBJ2-1; TRBD2 is a possible D gene (5 bases). Germline V gene data show CDR1 as SGHTA and CDR2 as FQGNSA. The CDR3 sequence is 13 residues long. Trimming took off 5 bases at V and 8 bases at J, with 13 bases between the two ends.

The V and J genes are TRBV7-2 and TRBJ2-7; TRBD1 is a possible D gene (6 bases). The V gene lost 3 bases and the J gene lost 4 bases, with 10 bases spanning the gap. Germline CDR1 and CDR2: SGHTA and FQGNSA. CDR3 length: 13 residues. CDR3: CASSFDRWYEQYF. The CDR3 DNA sequence: TGTGCCAGCAGCTTCGACAGGTGGTACGAGCAGTACTTC.